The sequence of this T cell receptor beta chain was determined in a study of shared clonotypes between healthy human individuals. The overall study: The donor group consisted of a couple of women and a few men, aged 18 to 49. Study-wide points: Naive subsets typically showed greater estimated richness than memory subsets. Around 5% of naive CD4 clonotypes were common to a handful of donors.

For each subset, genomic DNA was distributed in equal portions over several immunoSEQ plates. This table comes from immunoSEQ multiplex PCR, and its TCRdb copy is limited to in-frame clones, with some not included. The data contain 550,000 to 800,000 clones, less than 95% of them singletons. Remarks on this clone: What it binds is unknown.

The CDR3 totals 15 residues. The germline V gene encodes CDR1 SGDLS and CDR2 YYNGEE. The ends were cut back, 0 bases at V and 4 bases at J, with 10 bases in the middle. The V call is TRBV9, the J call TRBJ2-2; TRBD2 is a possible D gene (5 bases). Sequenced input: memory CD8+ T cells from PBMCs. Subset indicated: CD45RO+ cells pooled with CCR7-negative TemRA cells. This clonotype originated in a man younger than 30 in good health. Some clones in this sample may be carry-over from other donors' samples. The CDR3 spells CASSVGRAGTGELFF. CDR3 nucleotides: TGTGCCAGCAGCGTAGGTCGGGCGGGCACCGGGGAGCTGTTTTTT. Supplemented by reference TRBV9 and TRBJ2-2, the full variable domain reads DSGVTQTPKHLITATGQRVTLRCSPRSGDLSVYWYQQSLDQGLQFLIQYYNGEERAKGNILERFSAQQFPDLHSELNLSSLELGDSALYFCASSVGRAGTGELFFGEGSRLTVL.